This T cell receptor beta chain derives from a study of T cells after yellow fever vaccination. General study results and limits: Weaker, the secondary response peaked sooner, at day 5 versus 15. Once the booster was given, most primary-vaccination clones reappeared, at approximately 97% for CD4 and 88% for CD8.

One entry per CDR3 protein, called by TCRdb with MiXCR from the 5' RACE reads. Of about 340,000 distinct CDR3 sequences detected, about 4% appear once; the ten largest clones hold roughly 26%. For this clonotype: Its antigen is undetermined.

CDR3 length: 14 amino acids. Trimming at V came to 1 base and at J to 1 base, leaving 1 base not matched to a gene. Germline V CDR1 and CDR2: SGDLS, YYNGEE. This TCR derives from a man younger than 35 who received the YFV17D yellow fever vaccine. The chain couples TRBV9 to TRBJ2-5, with 7 bases fitting TRBD2. The sequencing used PBMCs, collected 5 days after the yellow fever booster vaccination. The CDR3 bases are TGTGCCAGCAGCGTATGGGGGGGCCAAGAGACCCAGTACTTC. Translation: CASSVWGGQETQYF.